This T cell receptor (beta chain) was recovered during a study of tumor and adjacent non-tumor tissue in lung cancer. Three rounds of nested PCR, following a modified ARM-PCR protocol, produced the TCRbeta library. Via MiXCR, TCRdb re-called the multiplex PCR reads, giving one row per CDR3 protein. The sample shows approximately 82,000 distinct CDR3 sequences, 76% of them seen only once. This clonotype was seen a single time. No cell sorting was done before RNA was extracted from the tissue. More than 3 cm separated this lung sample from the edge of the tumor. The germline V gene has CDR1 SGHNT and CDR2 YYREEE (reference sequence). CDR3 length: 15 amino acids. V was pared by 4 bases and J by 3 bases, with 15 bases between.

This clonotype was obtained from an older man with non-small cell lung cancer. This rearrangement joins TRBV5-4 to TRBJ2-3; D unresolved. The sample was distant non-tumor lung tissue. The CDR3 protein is CASSPTRVLTDTQYF. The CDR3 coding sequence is TGTGCCAGCAGCCCTACACGGGTCCTAACAGATACGCAGTATTTT.